Listed below are T cell receptor beta chains from one sample, sequenced in a study of coeliac disease. Sequencing was performed with immunoSEQ multiplex PCR; in TCRdb, only in-frame clones are kept and a portion is missing. Of more than 2,000 clones detected, around 66% appear once; the ten largest clones hold 14%. Sequenced input: lamina propria lymphocytes from the gut. All receptors derive from a woman in her 70s with celiac disease on a gluten-free diet. The CDR3 runs from the conserved cysteine through the conserved F or W. D genes are given only for firm matches. Size values are once, few and many counts, or a class for expanded clones, and some rows have none.

size | J | D | V | DNA | CDR3
- | TRBJ1-2 | - | TRBV28 | TGTGCCAGCAGAACAGGCGAGAACTATGGCTACACCTTC | CASRTGENYGYTF
few | TRBJ2-1 | TRBD2 | TRBV29-1 | TGCAGCGTTGTTGGACTAGAATACAATGAGCAGTTCTTC | CSVVGLEYNEQFF
few | TRBJ1-2 | - | TRBV4-2 | TGTGCCAGCAGCCAAGGTCCAGGGGCGAACACCTACTATGGCTACACCTTC | CASSQGPGANTYYGYTF
few | TRBJ2-1 | - | TRBV16 | TGTGCCAGCAAGCGGCTATCCCTTAATGAGCAGTTCTTC | CASKRLSLNEQFF
- | TRBJ2-1 | TRBD2 | TRBV4-3 | TGCGCCAGCAGCCAAACTAGCGTCCATGAGCAGTTCTTC | CASSQTSVHEQFF
- | TRBJ2-2 | - | TRBV19 | TGTGCCAGTGGCGGGTGGACCGGGGAGCTGTTTTTT | CASGGWTGELFF
- | TRBJ1-2 | - | TRBV19 | TGTGCCAGTAACCCCAGGGCAGGCGGCTATGGCTACACCTTC | CASNPRAGGYGYTF
- | TRBJ2-2 | - | TRBV7-2 | TGTGCCAGCAGCTCCTACTTTGGGGAGCTGTTTTTT | CASSSYFGELFF
few | TRBJ1-2 | - | TRBV5-3 | TGTGCCAGAAGCTTGGAATTGGCAGGGTGGAACTATGGCTACACCTTC | CARSLELAGWNYGYTF
- | TRBJ1-1 | - | TRBV30 | TGTGCCTGGAGCCGAGCAAGGGTACGGGGGGCGGATGAAGCTTTCTTT | CAWSRARVRGADEAFF
- | TRBJ2-6 | - | TRBV29-1 | TGCAGCGTACGGGTAGGTGGGGCCAACGTCCTGACTTTC | CSVRVGGANVLTF
- | TRBJ2-3 | - | TRBV30 | TGTGCCCTAGCTACCGCTAGCACAGATACGCAGTATTTT | CALATASTDTQYF
few | TRBJ1-5 | - | TRBV6-1 | TGTGCCAGCAGTGAAGTGAGGGTTAGCAATCAGCCCCAGCATTTT | CASSEVRVSNQPQHF
- | TRBJ2-3 | TRBD2 | TRBV27 | TGTGCCAGCAGGGGACTAGAAATCAGGGATACGCAGTATTTT | CASRGLEIRDTQYF
large | TRBJ1-4 | TRBD1 | TRBV15 | TGTGCCACCAGCAGACGTCGGACAGGAACCCAAAATGAAAAACTGTTTTTT | CATSRRRTGTQNEKLFF
- | TRBJ1-2 | TRBD1 | TRBV6-5 | TGTGCCAGCACCAGGACAGGGCCGACTAACTATGGCTACACCTTC | CASTRTGPTNYGYTF
- | TRBJ1-2 | TRBD1 | TRBV18 | TGTGCCAGCTCACTCAATACAGGGGGCAGAGGATTATTAAGCTACACCTTC | CASSLNTGGRGLLSYTF
- | TRBJ2-3 | - | TRBV6-1 | TGTGCCAGCAGCCCAGGGATGGATACGCAGTATTTT | CASSPGMDTQYF
few | TRBJ2-5 | - | TRBV5-4 | TGTGCCAGCAGCTTGGATCTGGGGGCGCGAGGGACCCAGTACTTC | CASSLDLGARGTQYF
- | TRBJ2-7 | - | TRBV10-1 | TGCGCCAGCAGTGAGTCCGGCGCGGGCGAGCAGTACTTC | CASSESGAGEQYF
- | TRBJ2-3 | TRBD2 | TRBV7-3 | TGTGCCAGCAGCTTTGGTAGCGGGAGTGGGACAGATACGCAGTATTTT | CASSFGSGSGTDTQYF
- | TRBJ1-2 | TRBD1 | TRBV7-9 | TGTGCCAGCAGCTTAGGAGGACAGGGTCGGGGCTACACCTTC | CASSLGGQGRGYTF
- | TRBJ2-3 | - | TRBV28 | TGTGCCAGCAGTGCGATCGGTCGTACTAGCACAGATACGCAGTATTTT | CASSAIGRTSTDTQYF
- | TRBJ2-1 | TRBD1 | TRBV11-2 | TGTGCCAGCAGCTCCCGGACTGTAGGGGGCTATGAGCAGTTCTTC | CASSSRTVGGYEQFF
- | TRBJ1-4 | TRBD1 | TRBV6-4 | TGTGCCAGCAGCAACCAGGGGGCCGGAGAAAAACTGTTTTTT | CASSNQGAGEKLFF
- | TRBJ1-1 | - | TRBV11-3 | TGTGCCAGCAGCTTAGTATCGGGGATGTGGGGGGTCTCTGAAGCTTTCTTT | CASSLVSGMWGVSEAFF
- | TRBJ2-2 | TRBD1 | TRBV9 | TGTGCCAGCAGCGTAGCCCGGGACAGAGGCGACGGGGAGCTGTTTTTT | CASSVARDRGDGELFF
once | TRBJ2-1 | - | TRBV15 | TGTGCCACCAGCAGGCCTTTAGGGAGAGGTCCCCTCGATGAGCAGTTCTTC | CATSRPLGRGPLDEQFF
few | TRBJ1-2 | - | TRBV7-9 | TGTGCCAGCAGCTTAGGTGGCTCCCAGCAGGGTAGTGGCTACACCTTC | CASSLGGSQQGSGYTF
- | TRBJ1-1 | - | TRBV7-2 | TGTGCCAGCACCCTCCCGGGAACTGAAGCTTTCTTT | CASTLPGTEAFF
- | TRBJ1-1 | - | TRBV6-6 | TGTGCCAGCAGTTACTCGGCAGGCATGAACACTGAAGCTTTCTTT | CASSYSAGMNTEAFF
- | TRBJ2-2 | TRBD2 | TRBV11-3 | TGTGCCAGCAGCTTTTCCGGGACTAGGGCCGGGGAGCTGTTTTTT | CASSFSGTRAGELFF
- | TRBJ1-2 | TRBD1 | TRBV10-3 | TGTGCCATCAGCTACGGGACAGAAAAAGGCACCTTC | CAISYGTEKGTF
- | TRBJ1-2 | - | TRBV29-1 | TGCAGCGTTGCGACAGCAACCTTGATAGGCTACACCTTC | CSVATATLIGYTF
- | TRBJ1-1 | - | TRBV28 | TGTGCCAGCAGTTCACGGCTTTGGGGGCACGACACTGAAGCTTTCTTT | CASSSRLWGHDTEAFF
- | TRBJ2-3 | - | TRBV5-1 | TGTGCCAGCAGCTTGGAGCAGTATTCAGGAGATACGCAGTATTTT | CASSLEQYSGDTQYF
few | TRBJ2-3 | - | TRBV4-2 | TGTGCCAGCAGCCTTAGCGGCTTCACAGATACGCAGTATTTT | CASSLSGFTDTQYF
- | TRBJ2-3 | TRBD2 | TRBV5-4 | TGTGCCAGCAGCTTGGGTCCCCCGGGGGGTAAGGATACGCAGTATTTT | CASSLGPPGGKDTQYF
- | TRBJ2-3 | TRBD1 | TRBV11-2 | TGTGCCAGCAGCTTAACAGGGGGCGCCGCAGATACGCAGTATTTT | CASSLTGGAADTQYF
- | TRBJ2-2 | - | TRBV5-8 | TGTGCCAGCAGCCAAACAGTTCCCGGGGAGCTGTTTTTT | CASSQTVPGELFF
- | TRBJ1-6 | TRBD1 | TRBV28 | TGTGCCAGCAGACCAATCGGGACAGGGAATAATTCCCCCCTCCACTTT | CASRPIGTGNNSPLHF
- | TRBJ2-3 | TRBD2 | TRBV4-2 | TGTGCCAGCAGCCAGGAACTAGCGGGCGCAGATACGCAGTATTTT | CASSQELAGADTQYF
few | TRBJ2-7 | TRBD1 | TRBV5-1 | TGCGCCAGCAGAGGAGAGGGGGCGTCCTACGAGCAGTACTTC | CASRGEGASYEQYF
large | TRBJ1-2 | - | TRBV12-5 | TGTGCTAGTGGTTCGGGACACCAGAACTATGGCTACACCTTC | CASGSGHQNYGYTF
- | TRBJ2-5 | - | TRBV6-5 | TGTGCCAGCAGTTACGGGGGCAGGGTAGGGGAGACCCAGTACTTC | CASSYGGRVGETQYF
- | TRBJ1-1 | - | TRBV5-1 | TGCGCCAGCGCGGATCAGGGAACGGGGAACACTGAAGCTTTCTTT | CASADQGTGNTEAFF
- | TRBJ1-1 | - | TRBV5-4 | TGTGCCAGCAGCTTGAACAGGGACGGGTCTGAAGCTTTCTTT | CASSLNRDGSEAFF
- | TRBJ2-5 | - | TRBV4-1 | TGCGCCAGCAGCCGCCGCCAGACAGCGAGTTTCCAAGAGACCCAGTACTTC | CASSRRQTASFQETQYF
- | TRBJ1-1 | - | TRBV7-3 | TGTGCCAGCAGCTTAACGAGGGATACTGAAGCTTTCTTT | CASSLTRDTEAFF
- | TRBJ2-5 | TRBD2 | TRBV11-1 | TGTGCCAGCAGCCGCCTAGCGGGGTACCAAGAGACCCAGTACTTC | CASSRLAGYQETQYF
few | TRBJ2-5 | TRBD2 | TRBV11-2 | TGTGCCAGCAGCTTTCTTGCGGGAGGGCCCGAGACCCAGTACTTC | CASSFLAGGPETQYF
- | TRBJ2-5 | - | TRBV29-1 | TGCAGCGTTGATGAAGTAGAAGAGACCCAGTACTTC | CSVDEVEETQYF
- | TRBJ1-1 | TRBD1 | TRBV6-1 | TGTGCCAGCAGGGGGACAGGGGTTGACACTGAAGCTTTCTTT | CASRGTGVDTEAFF
few | TRBJ1-5 | - | TRBV15 | TGTGCCACCAGCAGCGGGTATAGCAATCAGCCCCAGCATTTT | CATSSGYSNQPQHF
- | TRBJ2-1 | - | TRBV7-2 | TGTGCCAGCAGCCAACGGTTTATCGGGGTCCATGAGCAGTTCTTC | CASSQRFIGVHEQFF
- | TRBJ2-1 | TRBD2 | TRBV10-2 | TGCGCCAGCAGTACCGGGACTAGCGGGGTGGATGAGCAGTTCTTC | CASSTGTSGVDEQFF
- | TRBJ2-3 | - | TRBV5-5 | TGTGCCAGCAGCTTAGCTAGCTTTTTAGATACGCAGTATTTT | CASSLASFLDTQYF
- | TRBJ1-5 | TRBD1 | TRBV7-2 | TGTGCCAGCAGCGCCGGGACAGTCGTTATCAATCAGCCCCAGCATTTT | CASSAGTVVINQPQHF
- | TRBJ2-2 | - | TRBV11-3 | TGTGCCAGCAGCTTTAGGAGGGCCGATCCCGGGGAGCTGTTTTTT | CASSFRRADPGELFF
- | TRBJ1-2 | - | TRBV7-2 | TGTGCCAGCAGCCCACGGCCAACAGGGCCCTATGGCTACACCTTC | CASSPRPTGPYGYTF